The clone carrying this TCR beta chain was seen a few times. What it binds is unknown. Using immunoSEQ multiplex PCR, the repertoire was profiled, and TCRdb retains in-frame clones only, with some absent. This sample has roughly 40,000 clones; around 69% occur once, and the top ten carry roughly 7.2%. The data originate from a study of early stage breast cancer tumors. Overall study: Most invasive tumors, twelve of 16, were ER+/PR+/HER2-. Samples were sequenced at 9 to 10-fold average coverage. Study results and caveats: Bulk DNA sequencing of unsorted cells missed chain pairing and markers. Blood repertoires resembled normal breast more than tumor.

Sequencing was performed on blood. The TCR was taken from a person between 50 and 60 years old with breast cancer.

CDR3 protein: CASSMSGSLNEQFF. CDR3 nucleotide sequence: TGTGCCAGCAGCATGAGCGGGAGCCTCAATGAGCAGTTCTTC. The genes are TRBV7-6 and TRBJ2-1, with 8 bases lining up with TRBD2. V lost 5 bases, J lost 6 bases, and 6 bases stayed unmatched. Germline-derived CDR1 and CDR2 are SGHVS and FNYEAQ. The CDR3 runs 14 residues.